This entry lists 18 T cell receptor beta chains sequenced from one sample in a study of OX40 agonist ivuxolimab in advanced cancers. Method: immunoSEQ multiplex PCR; TCRdb's copy keeps in-frame clones and lacks some. The repertoire holds around 80,000 clones, 85% to 90% seen once, with 0.53% in the top ten. The material was CD4+ or CD8+ T cells sorted from blood, obtained in a trial of the OX40 agonist ivuxolimab. All receptors come from an adult with an advanced solid tumor such as melanoma, head and neck, liver or kidney cancer.

This sequence joins TRBV2 and TRBJ1-5; 9 nucleotides agree with TRBD1. V dropped 6 bases and J dropped 6; count of bases not matched to a gene: 6. CDR3 length: 14 residues. CDR1 and CDR2 from the germline V gene are SNHLY and FYNNEI. For the CDR3, the DNA is TGTGCCAGCAGCGGGGACAGGGTGGGTCAGCCCCAGCATTTT. This sequence encodes CASSGDRVGQPQHF.

The V gene is TRBV7-2, the J gene TRBJ2-1; D is undetermined. Germline values: CDR1 SGHTA, CDR2 FQGNSA. The V end was cut by 1 base, the J end by 5 bases, with 6 bases between. The CDR3 is 13 residues long. As DNA, the CDR3 is TGTGCCAGCAGCTTAGGGGCAAACAATGAGCAGTTCTTC. Encoded protein: CASSLGANNEQFF. Based on the CDR3 plus reference TRBV7-2 and TRBJ2-1, the full variable domain is GAGVSQSPSNKVTEKGKDVELRCDPISGHTALYWYRQSLGQGLEFLIYFQGNSAPDKSGLPSDRFSAERTGGSVSTLTIQRTQQEDSAVYLCASSLGANNEQFFGPGTRLTVL.

This clone came up a few times. The chain carries TRBV14 and TRBJ1-3; D is uncertain. Germline assignment: CDR1 SGHDN and CDR2 FVKESK. This CDR3 region has 13 residues. Trimming pared 2 bases from V and 3 bases from J, leaving 5 bases between. CDR3 sequence reads: CASSQSRGNTIYF. CDR3 nucleotides: TGTGCCAGCAGCCAAAGTCGTGGAAACACCATATATTTT.

This clone was seen only a few times. The chain couples TRBV6-1 to TRBJ1-2; 8 bases agree with TRBD1. V lost 8 bases and J lost 7; bases outside the gene matches: 3. The CDR3 is 11 amino acids. The germline CDR1 and CDR2 sequences are MNHNS and SASEGT. CDR3 region: CASGQGGGYTF. The CDR3 nucleotides read TGTGCCAGCGGACAGGGAGGTGGCTACACCTTC.

This chain connects TRBV13 to TRBJ2-3; 11 bases agree with TRBD1. Per germline, CDR1 PRHDT and CDR2 FYEKMQ (reference sequence). The CDR3 is made up of 16 amino acids. With V trimmed by 5 bases and J by 0 bases, 4 bases remained unmatched. Here the CDR3 DNA reads TGTGCCAGCAGCGGGGGACAGGGGGTGAGCACAGATACGCAGTATTTT. Translation: CASSGGQGVSTDTQYF.

The chain uses TRBV7-8 and TRBJ2-7; 8 bases align to TRBD1. The germline V gene encodes CDR1 SGHVS and CDR2 FQNEAQ. This CDR3 region has 13 residues. V was clipped by 1 base and J by 10 bases; unmatched bases: 6. DNA of the CDR3: TGTGCCAGCAGCTTAGTTCAGGGGGCGTCTCAGTACTTC. Amino acids: CASSLVQGASQYF.

The chain joins TRBV6-1 to TRBJ1-2; D remains unclear. Germline lookup yields CDR1 MNHNS and CDR2 SASEGT. The V gene lost 0 bases and the J gene lost 11 bases, with 13 bases spanning the gap. CDR3 length: 13 amino acids. CDR3 protein: CASSEAGVLFYTF. The CDR3 DNA reads as TGTGCCAGCAGTGAAGCAGGTGTACTTTTTTACACCTTC.

The chain recombines TRBV6-5 with TRBJ1-3; D gene uncertain. Trimming removed 6 bases at V and 0 bases at J, with 6 bases between. Germline V gene data show CDR1 as MNHEY and CDR2 as SVGAGI. This CDR3 region has 13 residues. Here the CDR3 DNA reads TGTGCCAGCAGGAGCACCTCTGGAAACACCATATATTTT. Protein sequence: CASRSTSGNTIYF.

This rearrangement joins TRBV4-3 to TRBJ2-7; the D gene is possibly TRBD1 (6 bases). The CDR3 spans 16 residues. V was clipped by 1 base and J by 3 bases, with 16 bases between them. CDR1 and CDR2 (germline): LGHNA, YSLEER. The CDR3 bases are TGCGCCAGCAGCCAAGCTAGACAGGTGAACTACTACGAGCAGTACTTC. Translation: CASSQARQVNYYEQYF.

The chain carries TRBV11-2 and TRBJ2-1, with 10 bases matching TRBD2. With 4 bases clipped from V and 15 bases from J, the junction kept 12 bases outside the gene matches. The CDR3 spans 14 residues. Germline CDR1 reads SGHAT; CDR2 reads FQNNGV. CDR3 protein: CASSSPTSGPSRFF. CDR3 nucleotides: TGTGCCAGCAGCTCCCCGACTAGCGGGCCTTCCAGGTTCTTC.

The chain carries TRBV18 and TRBJ2-5; 11 bases align to TRBD1. The tail of the sequence fits TRBJ2-7 better, so the J call may be wrong. This CDR3 comprises 16 residues. Germline loops: CDR1 KGHSH, CDR2 LQKENI. CDR3 protein: CASSPGQGAILYEQYF. In DNA, the CDR3 is TGTGCCAGCTCACCCGGACAGGGGGCTATACTATACGAGCAGTACTTC.

This chain joins TRBV2 and TRBJ2-3; tentative D call: TRBD2 (7 bases). Trimming cost V 7 bases and J 1 base, with 18 bases left between them. The CDR3 sequence is 16 residues long. Per the germline V gene, CDR1 is SNHLY and CDR2 is FYNNEI. DNA of the CDR3: TGTGCCAGCATCCCGGGGAGGGGGGTGGGCACAGATACGCAGTATTTT. It translates to CASIPGRGVGTDTQYF.

The gene calls are TRBV19 and TRBJ2-4; TRBD2 matches at 10 bases. Trimming took 4 bases from V and 8 from J; bases not matched to a gene: 5. Germline CDR1 LNHDA, CDR2 SQIVND (reference sequence). This CDR3 spans 14 amino acids. The CDR3 nucleotides are TGTGCCAGTAGTAGCGGGCTAGCGGGAGACATTCAGTACTTC. Its translation is CASSSGLAGDIQYF. Full variable domain (missing parts from reference TRBV19 and TRBJ2-4): DGGITQSPKYLFRKEGQNVTLSCEQNLNHDAMYWYRQDPGQGLRLIYYSQIVNDFQKGDIAEGYSVSREKKESFPLTVTSAQKNPTAFYLCASSSGLAGDIQYFGAGTRLSVL.

The chain carries TRBV5-1 and TRBJ2-7; D gene uncertain. The germline gives CDR1 SGHRS, CDR2 YFSETQ. Trimming pared 0 bases from V and 0 bases from J, leaving 10 bases between. The CDR3 is 15 amino acids. The CDR3 nucleotides read TGCGCCAGCAGCTTGGGGTGGGGAAACTCCTACGAGCAGTACTTC. Translated: CASSLGWGNSYEQYF.

V and J are TRBV7-9 and TRBJ2-6; 7 bases fit TRBD1. The CDR3 consists of 16 residues. Germline-derived CDR1 and CDR2 are SEHNR and FQNEAQ (reference sequence). V shed 4 bases, J shed 3 bases, and the junction held 6 bases outside the gene matches. The CDR3 DNA follows: TGTGCCAGCAGCTCACCTACAGGGGATGGGGCCAACGTCCTGACTTTC. The encoded protein is CASSSPTGDGANVLTF.

V usage is TRBV5-1 and J usage is TRBJ1-4; TRBD1 matches 11 bases. CDR1 and CDR2 (germline): SGHRS, YFSETQ. With V trimmed by 2 bases and J by 0 bases, 3 bases remained unmatched. The CDR3 sequence is 17 residues long. CDR3 nucleotides: TGCGCCAGCAGCTTCGGGACAGGGGGTGCAACTAATGAAAAACTGTTTTTT. Protein: CASSFGTGGATNEKLFF.

This clone was observed a handful of times. The chain combines TRBV11-3 with TRBJ2-1; 9 bases align to TRBD2. The V gene end was trimmed by 4 bases and the J gene end by 5 bases; junction bases not matched to a gene: 9. Germline V gene sequence: CDR1 SGHNT, CDR2 YENEEA. There are 16 residues in the CDR3. The CDR3 spells CASSSVSGRPDNEQFF. The CDR3 DNA reads as TGTGCCAGCAGCTCAGTGAGCGGGAGGCCAGACAATGAGCAGTTCTTC.

This clone was picked up a small number of times. The gene calls are TRBV29-1 and TRBJ1-1; weak D call: TRBD1 (5 bases). V shed 7 bases and J shed 1 base, with 7 bases lying between them. The CDR3 extends over 11 amino acids. CDR1 and CDR2 from the germline V gene are SQVTM and ANQGSEA. This CDR3 is CSAQGNTEAFF. In DNA form, the CDR3 reads TGCAGCGCCCAGGGGAACACTGAAGCTTTCTTT.